Here is one T cell receptor beta chain with its context. This clonotype was recorded a few times. Its antigen is currently not known. No base qualities exist here, and no much larger clone lies one base off it. This specimen belongs to a study of T cells in Graves' hyperthyroidism and ophthalmopathy (dated by TCRdb to between 2018 and 2020). Looking at the study overall: Peripheral blood samples were taken at the time of initial diagnosis, prior to any treatment. TCR V-J signatures able to tell the groups apart were searched for in a discovery cohort of approximately 95 patients, of whom roughly 42 had Graves' ophthalmopathy and about 60 had stable Graves' hyperthyroidism. Whether ophthalmopathy could be predicted prospectively was tested in an independent validation cohort made up of 18 to 20 hyperthyroidism patients plus 17 patients who later progressed to ophthalmopathy. The 75 to 100 discovery patients were divided at random into training and test sets in a 7:3 ratio. In about 6 Graves' hyperthyroidism patients, the study also compared T-cell repertoires from thyroid tissue with T-cell repertoires from blood. Once sampling was done, hyperthyroidism patients were given methimazole at a starting dose of 30 mg daily, whereas ophthalmopathy patients were given high-dose intravenous methylprednisolone. According to the paper, TCR Vbeta CDR3 sequencing was carried out on about 140 peripheral blood samples, which came from approximately 41 ophthalmopathy, under 85 hyperthyroidism and roughly 17 progressor patients.

The germline V gene supplies CDR1 MNHNS and CDR2 SASEGT. Counted from cysteine to phenylalanine, this CDR3 has 14 amino acids. The only DNA kept is the CDR3, 42 bases in frame from the first base. From V the trimming removes 4 bases and from J it removes 8 bases, while the gene matches leave 7 bases of the junction unaccounted for. Findings and caveats that apply to the study as a whole: Most expanded thyroid clonotypes (frequency above 0.001) were also detected in blood, a finding suggesting that blood repertoires may reflect thyroid immune responses. Sample size was not statistically predetermined, and investigators were not blinded to group allocation. Ophthalmopathy was separated from stable hyperthyroidism by a 13 V-J signature model, with just over 85% sensitivity and 81% to 82% specificity obtained in cross-validation and 80%/75% obtained in testing. In validation, the model predicted progression to ophthalmopathy with approximately 71% sensitivity and about 72% specificity, a median of about six months before onset.

The TCR beta CDR3 regions were amplified from RNA transcripts. The TCR CDR3 was subjected to a first round of RT-PCR using the HTBI primer set and the Qiagen OneStep RT-PCR kit. Libraries were constructed in a second round of multiplex PCR, after which size selection and purification were performed. Sequencing of the libraries was done on an Illumina HiSeq2000 using paired-end 100 bp reads. The source study handled its data this way. Raw data were processed with SOAPnuke, discarding reads with adapters, uncalled bases, mean Phred below 15, or no exact constant-primer or identifier match. COPE v1.2.5 was used to merge high-quality paired reads, and clonotypes were defined as unique nucleotide sequences. Clonotypes were aligned to IMGT TRBV, TRBD and TRBJ reference segments using MiTCR v1.1. Only V-J combinations with frequency above 0.0001, covering approximately 99% of repertoires, were analysed. A TCS score was defined as the ratio of F50 (clonal expansion) to E x V (chaos), with BLOSUM62-based TCRdist applied between CDR3 peptides within each V-J. Welch's t-statistics and random forest reduced 514 V-J features to 10 to 15, which were used in a naive Bayes classifier (R e1071). The public reads were run again by TCRdb, first through fastp at Q25 and then through MiXCR, and only productive beta chains were kept. For every CDR3 protein sequence, its rows merge into one entry that carries the most common genes and DNA. The V and J calls here are based on TCRdb, not the publication. For this sample the table gives 550,000 to 800,000 distinct CDR3 sequences, of which over 15% were detected only once. The top ten clonotypes cover 8.4% of the sample.

Graves' hyperthyroidism was defined as stable when no progression to ophthalmopathy occurred over 18 months of follow-up. The hyperthyroidism patients were between 18 and 65 years old and newly diagnosed, with a disease duration of less than 2 months. Exclusion was applied to patients with uncontrolled infections, other autoimmune diseases, pregnancy or lactation. Clinical symptoms, serum thyroxine and TRAb, thyroid ultrasound, and orbital computed tomography formed the basis for the diagnoses. Ficoll-Paque density gradient centrifugation was used to isolate PBMCs from 8.5 to 10 ml of fresh peripheral blood. Total RNA was extracted with Trizol reagent, and quality was checked on an Agilent 2100 Bioanalyzer.

The sequence came from a man younger than 35 with Graves' hyperthyroidism. Specimen: blood. This chain joins TRBV6-1 to TRBJ1-4; a stretch of 7 junction bases matches TRBD1. At the DNA level, the sequence is TGTGCCAGCAGTGGTTACAGGGGTAGGGAAAAACTGTTTTTT. This is translated as CASSGYRGREKLFF.